One and the same sample provided the 14 T cell receptor beta chains below, sequenced in a study of blood T cells in healthy people across ages (dated by TCRdb to about 2015). Libraries were constructed by 5' RACE. The sequencer was an Illumina HiSeq 2500. A second PCR of roughly 7 to 12 cycles was run with a J-beta primer mix and a sample-barcoded 5' primer. The public reads were reanalyzed by TCRdb: fastp trimming at Q25, MiXCR alignment, in-frame beta chains only. Each entry is one CDR3 protein sequence, shown with its most common DNA and genes. Within this sample are hundreds of thousands of distinct CDR3 sequences, with roughly half of them counted one time only. The ten largest clones add up to approximately 13% of the sample. Sequencing used blood. These receptors all come from a woman at least 80 years old in good health.

This chain links TRBV20-1 with TRBJ2-3; D remains ambiguous. There are 16 residues in the CDR3. CDR1 is DFQATT and CDR2 is SNEGSKA in the germline V gene (reference sequence). V gave up 3 bases and J gave up 2 bases, with 18 bases separating them. DNA of the CDR3: TGCAGTGCTAGGGTTGAGCAATTTCATTCCACAGATACGCAGTATTTT. It yields the protein CSARVEQFHSTDTQYF.

The chain employs TRBV4-2 and TRBJ2-6; D possibly corresponds to TRBD1 (5 bases). Germline CDR1 is LGHNA and CDR2 is YNFKEQ. Between the trimmed V and J ends, which lost 6 bases and 0 bases, there was a span of 6 bases. The CDR3 totals 14 residues. CDR3 amino acids: CASRGDSGANVLTF. The CDR3 nucleotides are TGTGCCAGCAGAGGGGACTCTGGGGCCAACGTCCTGACTTTC.

This clonotype was seen a handful of times. V is TRBV6-1 and J is TRBJ1-2, with D unclear. The germline CDR1 and CDR2 sequences are MNHNS and SASEGT. The germline V and J ends were trimmed by 5 bases and 3 bases, with 28 bases remaining between them. The CDR3 has 19 residues. In DNA, the CDR3 is TGTGCCAGCAGTAGAGAGGGCCCAGCGAGTGCCCTAATTTACTATGGCTACACCTTC. Translated, it gives CASSREGPASALIYYGYTF.

This chain links TRBV29-1 with TRBJ2-6; no firm D call. The V gene's germline CDR1 is SQVTM and CDR2 ANQGSEA. The V end was cut by 6 bases, the J end by 2 bases, with 17 bases between. CDR3 length: 16 residues. CDR3 in DNA: TGCAGCGTGACGGGCCAGTTGGGTCCTGGGGCCAACGTCCTGACTTTC. Its translation is CSVTGQLGPGANVLTF.

There are many counts of this clonotype. The CDR3: CSVEDPTGLPGANVLTF. The CDR3 DNA sequence: TGCAGCGTTGAAGATCCCACAGGGCTGCCTGGGGCCAACGTCCTGACTTTC. V usage is TRBV29-1 and J usage is TRBJ2-6, with D possibly being TRBD1 (6 bases). Germline V gene lookup returns CDR1 SQVTM and CDR2 ANQGSEA. V was trimmed by 0 bases and J by 2 bases, leaving 14 bases between them. There are 17 residues in the CDR3. Based on the CDR3 plus reference TRBV29-1 and TRBJ2-6, the full variable domain is SAVISQKPSRDICQRGTSLTIQCQVDSQVTMMFWYRQQPGQSLTLIATANQGSEATYESGFVIDKFPISRPNLTFSTLTVSNMSPEDSSIYLCSVEDPTGLPGANVLTFGAGSRLTVL.

Worth noting for this clonotype: A much larger clone differs from this one at a single base, so this may be a read error. The J gene is TRBJ1-1, the V gene TRBV6-6, with 11 bases identical to TRBD1. Germline V gene lookup returns CDR1 MNHNY and CDR2 SVGAGI (reference sequence). The CDR3 length is 13 residues. CDR3 in amino acids: CARSSGTGGEAFF. The CDR3 DNA reads as TGTGCCCGCAGTTCCGGGACAGGGGGGGAAGCTTTCTTT.

In its sample, this clonotype was seen a few times. The J gene is TRBJ1-5, the V gene TRBV18, with 7 nucleotides matching TRBD1. Per the germline V gene, CDR1 is KGHSH and CDR2 is LQKENI. The CDR3 covers 16 residues. After removal of 2 bases from V and 2 bases from J, the junction contained 6 bases not matched to a gene. The CDR3 sequence: CASSPGTEFGNQPQHF. The CDR3 bases are TGTGCCAGCTCACCAGGGACAGAGTTCGGCAATCAGCCCCAGCATTTT. Using reference TRBV18 and TRBJ1-5 for the parts outside the CDR3, the full variable domain is NAGVMQNPRHLVRRRGQEARLRCSPMKGHSHVYWYRQLPEEGLKFMVYLQKENIIDESGMPKERFSAEFPKEGPSILRIQQVVRGDSAAYFCASSPGTEFGNQPQHFGDGTRLSIL.

The sample holds many counts of this clonotype. V is TRBV4-2 and J is TRBJ2-3, with TRBD2 matching 7 bases. The germline V gene encodes CDR1 LGHNA and CDR2 YNFKEQ. This CDR3 spans 16 amino acids. V dropped 0 bases and J dropped 2; count of bases not matched to a gene: 5. The CDR3 loop reads CASSQDPGLTTDTQYF. Here the CDR3 DNA reads TGTGCCAGCAGCCAAGATCCGGGACTAACCACAGATACGCAGTATTTT.

The table lists this clonotype with a few counts. V is TRBV20-1 and J is TRBJ1-6; 7 nucleotides match TRBD1. Germline V gene lookup returns CDR1 DFQATT and CDR2 SNEGSKA (reference sequence). This CDR3 region has 15 residues. V shed 2 bases, J shed 5 bases, and the junction held 6 bases outside the gene matches. The CDR3 loop is CSARKGGTDNSPLHF. The CDR3 DNA sequence: TGCAGTGCTAGAAAGGGAGGGACAGATAATTCACCCCTCCACTTT.

The rearrangement uses TRBV24-1 and TRBJ1-1; 7 bases line up with TRBD1. Unmatched junction bases numbered 5, after V lost 4 bases and J lost 1 base. The CDR3 contains 15 residues. Germline CDR1 KGHDR, CDR2 SFDVKD. The CDR3 nucleotides are TGTGCCACCAGTGAGGTGACAGGGTGGAACACTGAAGCTTTCTTT. This sequence encodes CATSEVTGWNTEAFF.

This clonotype appeared a few times. It may be a read error: a sequence one base away is much more abundant. The V gene is TRBV6-5, the J gene TRBJ2-7, with no clear D. V dropped 6 bases and J dropped 0 bases, with 12 bases sitting between them. The CDR3 extends over 14 amino acids. The germline V gene encodes CDR1 MNHEY and CDR2 SVGAGI. CDR3 sequence reads: CASRVSHNSYEQYF. Here the CDR3 DNA reads TGTGCCAGCAGGGTTAGCCATAACTCCTACGAGCAGTACTTC.

CDR3 loop: CASSSSQHSSLQYF. DNA of the CDR3: TGTGCCAGCAGCTCAAGCCAGCACAGTTCATTACAGTATTTT. V and J are TRBV7-9 and TRBJ2-3; D is unclear. Germline CDR1 is SEHNR and CDR2 is FQNEAQ (reference sequence). The CDR3 consists of 14 residues. Trimming left V 4 bases short and J 12 bases short, with 20 bases between.

The CDR3 spells CASRRGGSYNEQFF. Here the CDR3 DNA reads TGCGCCAGCAGGCGCGGGGGGTCCTACAATGAGCAGTTCTTC. The chain is built from TRBV5-1 and TRBJ2-1; TRBD2 aligns across 8 bases. Germline-derived CDR1 and CDR2 are SGHRS and YFSETQ. V shed 5 bases, J shed 1 base, and the junction held 2 bases outside the gene matches. CDR3 length: 14 residues.

The rearrangement links TRBV12-3 or TRBV12-4 to TRBJ2-6, with TRBD2 matching 9 bases. V dropped 6 bases and J dropped 2; count of bases not matched to a gene: 2. The length of the CDR3 is 15 residues. DNA of the CDR3: TGTGCCAGCAGCCCTAGCGGGGCTGGGGCCAACGTCCTGACTTTC. It codes for CASSPSGAGANVLTF.